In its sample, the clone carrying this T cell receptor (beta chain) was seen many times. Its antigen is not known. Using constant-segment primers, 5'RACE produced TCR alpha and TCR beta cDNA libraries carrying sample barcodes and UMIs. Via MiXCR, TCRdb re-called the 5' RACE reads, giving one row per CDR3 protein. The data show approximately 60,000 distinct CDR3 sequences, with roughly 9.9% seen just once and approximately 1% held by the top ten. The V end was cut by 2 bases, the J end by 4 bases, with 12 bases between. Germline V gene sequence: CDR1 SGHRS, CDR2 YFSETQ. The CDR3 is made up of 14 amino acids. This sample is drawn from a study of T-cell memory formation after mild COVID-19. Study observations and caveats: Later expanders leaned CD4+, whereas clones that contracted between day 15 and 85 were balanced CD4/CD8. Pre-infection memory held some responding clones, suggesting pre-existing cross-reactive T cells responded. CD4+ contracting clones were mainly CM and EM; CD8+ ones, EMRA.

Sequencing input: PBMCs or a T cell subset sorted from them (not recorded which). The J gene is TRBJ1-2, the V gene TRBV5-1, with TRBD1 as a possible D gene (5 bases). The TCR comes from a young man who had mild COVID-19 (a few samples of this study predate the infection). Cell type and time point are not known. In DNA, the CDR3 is TGCGCCAGCAGCTTTGGGGGGAGTGGCTATGGCTACACCTTC. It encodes CASSFGGSGYGYTF.